This T cell receptor beta chain was retrieved from a study of glioma-infiltrating T cells. Study details: Glioma patients had dexamethasone for six or fewer days before surgery. Target coverage was 4.5- to 10-fold for about a million blood T cells.

Trimming removed 5 bases at V and 5 bases at J, with 10 bases between. The length of the CDR3 is 13 residues. Details on this clonotype: Its target is unknown.

TCR alpha and beta CDR3 regions were amplified from RNA using iRepertoire nested multiplex PCR. Each CDR3 protein gets one entry after TCRdb re-called the multiplex PCR reads with MiXCR. The table shows fewer than 500,000 distinct CDR3 sequences, with roughly 41% occurring only once. Study results and caveats: A blood CDR3 motif signature was depleted in highly divergent patients. CDR3 overlap between tissue and blood was very small.

Input material: glioma tissue, nonneoplastic brain tissue, or PBMCs (not recorded which). The sequence came from a human donor with low-grade glioma or glioblastoma, undergoing nonglioma brain surgery, or in good health (not recorded which). The V call is TRBV12-3 or TRBV12-4, the J call TRBJ1-5; no definite D call. The CDR3 is CASSDLGYQPQHF. DNA for the CDR3: TGTGCCAGCAGTGACCTGGGGTATCAGCCCCAGCATTTT.